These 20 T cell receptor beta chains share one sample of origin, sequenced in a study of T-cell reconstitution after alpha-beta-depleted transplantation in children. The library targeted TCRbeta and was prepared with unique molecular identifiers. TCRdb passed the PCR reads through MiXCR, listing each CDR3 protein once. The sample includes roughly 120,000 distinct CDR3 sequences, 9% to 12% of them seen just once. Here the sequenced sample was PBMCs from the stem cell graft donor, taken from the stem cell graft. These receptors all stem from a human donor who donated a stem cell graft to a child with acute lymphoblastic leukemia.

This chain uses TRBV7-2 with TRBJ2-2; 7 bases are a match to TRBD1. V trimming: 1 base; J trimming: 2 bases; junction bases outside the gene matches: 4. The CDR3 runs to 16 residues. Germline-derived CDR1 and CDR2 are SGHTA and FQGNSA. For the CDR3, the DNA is TGTGCCAGCAGCTTAGAGGGACAGCTCAACACCGGGGAGCTGTTTTTT. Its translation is CASSLEGQLNTGELFF.

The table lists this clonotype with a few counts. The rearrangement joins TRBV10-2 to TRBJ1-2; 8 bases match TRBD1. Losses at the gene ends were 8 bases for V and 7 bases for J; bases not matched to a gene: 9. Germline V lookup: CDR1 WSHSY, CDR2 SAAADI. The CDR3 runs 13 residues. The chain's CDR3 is CASRKDRGAGYTF. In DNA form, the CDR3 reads TGCGCCAGCCGCAAAGACAGGGGAGCTGGCTACACCTTC.

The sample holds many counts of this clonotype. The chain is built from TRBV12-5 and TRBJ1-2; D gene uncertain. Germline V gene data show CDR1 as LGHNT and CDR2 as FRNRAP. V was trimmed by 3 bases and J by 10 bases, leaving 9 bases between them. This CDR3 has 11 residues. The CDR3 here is CASGFDWHYTF. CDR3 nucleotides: TGTGCTAGTGGTTTTGACTGGCACTACACCTTC.

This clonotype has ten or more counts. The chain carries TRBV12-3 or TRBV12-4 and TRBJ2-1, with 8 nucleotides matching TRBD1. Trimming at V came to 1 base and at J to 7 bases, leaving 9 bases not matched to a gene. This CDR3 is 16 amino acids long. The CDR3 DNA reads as TGTGCCAGCAGTTTAGTATTTGGACAGGGATTTAATGAGCAGTTCTTC. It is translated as CASSLVFGQGFNEQFF.

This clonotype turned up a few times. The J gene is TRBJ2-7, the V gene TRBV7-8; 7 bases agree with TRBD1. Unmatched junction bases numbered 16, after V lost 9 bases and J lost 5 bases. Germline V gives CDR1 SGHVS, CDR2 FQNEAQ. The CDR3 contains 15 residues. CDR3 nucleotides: TGTGCCAGTTTACCGGGACAGACATTCGTGGACGAGCAGTACTTC. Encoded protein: CASLPGQTFVDEQYF.

As DNA, the CDR3 is TGTGCCTGGAGATCGGGGGGGAGAGTCGAGACCCAGTACTTC. This codes for CAWRSGGRVETQYF. The V call is TRBV30, the J call TRBJ2-5; 8 positions match TRBD2. V trimming: 3 bases; J trimming: 5 bases; junction bases outside the gene matches: 8. Per germline, CDR1 GTSNPN and CDR2 SVGIG (reference sequence). This CDR3 spans 14 amino acids.

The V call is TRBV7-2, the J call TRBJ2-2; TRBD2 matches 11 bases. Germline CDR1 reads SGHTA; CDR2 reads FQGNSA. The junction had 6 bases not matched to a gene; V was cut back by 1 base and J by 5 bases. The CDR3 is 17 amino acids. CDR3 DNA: TGTGCCAGCAGCTTAGTACTAGCGGGAGCGAGTACCGGGGAGCTGTTTTTT. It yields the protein CASSLVLAGASTGELFF. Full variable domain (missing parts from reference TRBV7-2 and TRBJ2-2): GAGVSQSPSNKVTEKGKDVELRCDPISGHTALYWYRQSLGQGLEFLIYFQGNSAPDKSGLPSDRFSAERTGGSVSTLTIQRTQQEDSAVYLCASSLVLAGASTGELFFGEGSRLTVL.

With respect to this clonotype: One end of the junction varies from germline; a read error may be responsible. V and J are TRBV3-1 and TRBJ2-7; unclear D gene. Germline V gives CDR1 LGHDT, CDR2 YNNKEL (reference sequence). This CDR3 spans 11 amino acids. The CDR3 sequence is CASNQGREQYF. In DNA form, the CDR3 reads TGTGCCAGCAACCAAGGTAGGGAGCAGTACTTC.

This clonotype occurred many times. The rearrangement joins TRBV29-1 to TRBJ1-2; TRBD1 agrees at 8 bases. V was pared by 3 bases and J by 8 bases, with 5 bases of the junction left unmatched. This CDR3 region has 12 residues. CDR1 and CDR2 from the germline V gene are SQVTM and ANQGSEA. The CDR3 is CSVDQGARGYTF. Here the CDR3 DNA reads TGCAGCGTTGACCAGGGGGCGAGAGGCTACACCTTC.

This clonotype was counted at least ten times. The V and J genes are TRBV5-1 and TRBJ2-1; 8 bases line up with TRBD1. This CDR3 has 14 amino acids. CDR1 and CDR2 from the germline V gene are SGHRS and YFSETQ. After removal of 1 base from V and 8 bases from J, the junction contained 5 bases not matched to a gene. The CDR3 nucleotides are TGCGCCAGCAGCTTGCAACAGGGGGAGTATGAGCAGTTCTTC. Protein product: CASSLQQGEYEQFF.

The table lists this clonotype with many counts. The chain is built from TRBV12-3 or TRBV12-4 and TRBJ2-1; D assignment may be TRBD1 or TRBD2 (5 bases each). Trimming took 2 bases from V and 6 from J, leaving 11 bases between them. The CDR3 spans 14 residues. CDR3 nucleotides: TGTGCCAGCAGTTTACTTGGGACCATCAATGAGCAGTTCTTC. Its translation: CASSLLGTINEQFF.

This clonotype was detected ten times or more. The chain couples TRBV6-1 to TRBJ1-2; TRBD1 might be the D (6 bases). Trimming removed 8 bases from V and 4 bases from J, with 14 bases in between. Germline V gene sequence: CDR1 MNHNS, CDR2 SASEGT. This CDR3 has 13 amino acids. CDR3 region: CASGGFGSYGYTF. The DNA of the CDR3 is TGTGCCAGCGGGGGCTTTGGTAGCTATGGCTACACCTTC.

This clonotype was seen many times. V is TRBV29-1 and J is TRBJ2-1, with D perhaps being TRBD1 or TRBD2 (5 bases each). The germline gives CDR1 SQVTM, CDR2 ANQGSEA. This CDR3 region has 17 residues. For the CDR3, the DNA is TGCTTCGTTGGGGACGTAGGTTACGGGACCGACTACAATGAGCAGTTCTTC. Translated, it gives CFVGDVGYGTDYNEQFF.

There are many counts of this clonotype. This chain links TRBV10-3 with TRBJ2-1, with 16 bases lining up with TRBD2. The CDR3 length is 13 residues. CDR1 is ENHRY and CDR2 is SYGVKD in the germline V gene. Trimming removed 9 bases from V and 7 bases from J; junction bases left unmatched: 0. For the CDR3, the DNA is TGTGCCATGGGACTAGCGGGGGGGAATGAGCAGTTCTTC. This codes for CAMGLAGGNEQFF.

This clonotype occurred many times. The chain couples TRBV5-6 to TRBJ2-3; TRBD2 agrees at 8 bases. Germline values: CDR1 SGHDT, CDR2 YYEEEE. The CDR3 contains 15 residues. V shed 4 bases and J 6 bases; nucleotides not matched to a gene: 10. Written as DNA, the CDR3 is TGTGCCAGCAGCCCCCCGGGGGGGTCCTTCGATACGCAGTATTTT. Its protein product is CASSPPGGSFDTQYF. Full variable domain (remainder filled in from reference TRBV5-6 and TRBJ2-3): DAGVTQSPTHLIKTRGQQVTLRCSPKSGHDTVSWYQQALGQGPQFIFQYYEEEERQRGNFPDRFSGHQFPNYSSELNVNALLLGDSALYLCASSPPGGSFDTQYFGPGTRLTVL.

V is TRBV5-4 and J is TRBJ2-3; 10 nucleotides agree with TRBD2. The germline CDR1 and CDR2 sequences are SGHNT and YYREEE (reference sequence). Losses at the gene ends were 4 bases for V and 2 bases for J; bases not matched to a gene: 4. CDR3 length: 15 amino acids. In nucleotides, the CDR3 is TGTGCCAGCAGCGTTAGCGGGAGGTCCACAGATACGCAGTATTTT. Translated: CASSVSGRSTDTQYF.

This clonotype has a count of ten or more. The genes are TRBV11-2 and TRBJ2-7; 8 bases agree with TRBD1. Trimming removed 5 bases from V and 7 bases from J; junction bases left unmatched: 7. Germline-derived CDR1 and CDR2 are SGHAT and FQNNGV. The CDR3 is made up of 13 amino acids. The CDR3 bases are TGTGCCAGCAGCAAAGGACAGGGCAGGGAGCAGTACTTC. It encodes CASSKGQGREQYF.

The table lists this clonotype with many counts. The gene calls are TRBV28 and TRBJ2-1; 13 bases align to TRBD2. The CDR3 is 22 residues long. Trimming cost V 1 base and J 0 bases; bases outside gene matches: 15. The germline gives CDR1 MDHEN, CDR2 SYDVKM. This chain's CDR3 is CASSLSPTLTSGRGSSYNEQFF. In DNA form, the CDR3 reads TGTGCCAGCAGTTTATCTCCAACTCTAACTAGCGGGAGGGGGAGCTCCTACAATGAGCAGTTCTTC.

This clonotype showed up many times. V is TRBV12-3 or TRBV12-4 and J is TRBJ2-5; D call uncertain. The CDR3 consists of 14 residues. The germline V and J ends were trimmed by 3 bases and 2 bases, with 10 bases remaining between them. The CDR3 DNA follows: TGTGCCAGCAGTTTGTCAGGTGCACAAGAGACCCAGTACTTC. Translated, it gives CASSLSGAQETQYF.

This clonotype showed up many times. DNA for the CDR3: TGTGCCAGCAGCACTACACGGGAGCGGGTCTACGAGCAGTACTTC. Protein: CASSTTRERVYEQYF. The rearrangement links TRBV5-5 to TRBJ2-7; a weak D match, TRBD2 (6 bases). Germline V lookup: CDR1 SGHKS, CDR2 YYEKEE (reference sequence). CDR3 length: 15 amino acids. Trimming left V 4 bases short and J 3 bases short, with 17 bases between.